This TCR beta chain originates from a study of human T cells and chemical hapten exposure. Study-level points and caveats: Donor immune responses may differ from healthy people's, since all donors had alopecia. More PT1 expanded TCRs went with higher patch test scores.

Described time point: patch test 2, 6 weeks after DPC sensitization. Treatment noted: therapeutic diphenylcyclopropenone sensitization with weekly scalp DPC. TCRdb reprocessed the RACE reads with MiXCR, giving one entry per CDR3 protein. Of 330,000 or so distinct CDR3 sequences listed, roughly 6.3% are singletons. This clonotype was observed a handful of times. Its antigen is as yet unknown. The CDR3 totals 13 residues. Germline-derived CDR1 and CDR2 are SGHRS and YFSETQ. After removal of 5 bases from V and 7 bases from J, the junction contained 8 bases not matched to a gene. The receptor comes from a young woman with alopecia areata. Some clones in this sample may be carry-over from other donors' samples. Material: whole blood, obtained in connection with sensitization to the hapten diphenylcyclopropenone (DPC). The chain combines TRBV5-1 with TRBJ1-1, with 7 bases identical to TRBD1. Here the CDR3 reads CASRIDRADEAFF. The CDR3 nucleotides read TGCGCCAGCAGGATCGACAGGGCGGATGAAGCTTTCTTT.